One and the same sample provided the 15 T cell receptor beta chains below, sequenced in a study of T cells after yellow fever vaccination. TCRdb used MiXCR to reprocess the 5' RACE reads, holding one entry per CDR3 protein. The sample lists some 110,000 distinct CDR3 sequences; about 7.8% were seen once. The specimen was CD4+ T cells sorted from PBMCs, collected roughly 47 days after the first yellow fever vaccination. The source of these receptors is a man younger than 30 who received the YFV17D yellow fever vaccine.

This clonotype appeared many times. CDR3: CASSQDNSYNQPQHF. As DNA, the CDR3 is TGCGCCAGCAGCCAAGATAACAGTTACAATCAGCCCCAGCATTTT. V and J are TRBV4-3 and TRBJ1-5, with D hard to call. CDR3 length: 15 amino acids. Between the trimmed V and J ends, which lost 0 bases and 3 bases, there was a span of 9 bases. Germline V gene lookup returns CDR1 LGHNA and CDR2 YSLEER.

The CDR3 bases are TGTGCCAGCAGTTTGGCGGTCCGCTCTGGAAACACCATATATTTT. Residues: CASSLAVRSGNTIYF. The chain is built from TRBV28 and TRBJ1-3; D gene ambiguous. CDR1 is MDHEN and CDR2 is SYDVKM in the germline V gene. CDR3 size: 15 residues. Trimming shortened V by 3 bases and J by 0 bases, and 9 bases separated the two germline ends. Combining the CDR3 with reference TRBV28 and TRBJ1-3 gives the whole variable domain DVKVTQSSRYLVKRTGEKVFLECVQDMDHENMFWYRQDPGLGLRLIYFSYDVKMKEKGDIPEGYSVSREKKERFSLILESASTNQTSMYLCASSLAVRSGNTIYFGEGSWLTVV.

At least ten counts were recorded for this clonotype. The chain combines TRBV19 with TRBJ2-2; 8 nucleotides agree with TRBD1. The germline gives CDR1 LNHDA, CDR2 SQIVND (reference sequence). The CDR3 is made up of 16 amino acids. V shed 4 bases, J shed 5 bases, and the junction held 9 bases outside the gene matches. The CDR3 here is CASSSFRGLETGELFF. The CDR3 nucleotides read TGTGCCAGTAGTAGTTTCAGGGGGCTTGAGACCGGGGAGCTGTTTTTT.

As to this clonotype: An end of the junction does not agree with germline; a read error may underlie this. The chain uses TRBV20-1 and TRBJ1-1; perhaps TRBD1 as D (5 bases). Looked up from germline, CDR1 is DFQATT and CDR2 is SNEGSKA (reference sequence). The CDR3 is 16 residues long. DNA of the CDR3: TGCTGTGCTAGAGATCGGGCTGTGACAGTGAAGACTGAAGCTTTCTTT. Protein: CCARDRAVTVKTEAFF.

There are a few counts of this clonotype. This rearrangement joins TRBV28 to TRBJ1-6; D gene ambiguous. The length of the CDR3 is 12 residues. V was clipped by 3 bases and J by 11 bases, with 8 bases between them. Germline V gene lookup returns CDR1 MDHEN and CDR2 SYDVKM. The CDR3 is CASSLTLAPLHF. Written as DNA, the CDR3 is TGTGCCAGCAGTTTGACCTTAGCACCCCTCCACTTT.

There are many counts of this clonotype. This rearrangement joins TRBV27 to TRBJ2-1, with 7 nucleotides matching TRBD1. The ends lost 3 bases at V and 3 bases at J; junction bases unmatched: 5. Germline lookup yields CDR1 MNHEY and CDR2 SMNVEV (reference sequence). This CDR3 is built from 15 residues. Here the CDR3 reads CASSFQRDSYNEQFF. DNA of the CDR3: TGTGCCAGCAGTTTTCAACGGGACAGCTACAATGAGCAGTTCTTC.

In this sample, this clonotype turned up many times. The rearrangement joins TRBV2 to TRBJ1-2; D might be TRBD1 (6 bases). Germline CDR1 SNHLY, CDR2 FYNNEI. The length of the CDR3 is 13 residues. V lost 10 bases, J lost 8 bases, and 20 bases lay in between. The CDR3 is CATAAQGLTGYTF. Here the CDR3 DNA reads TGTGCCACAGCCGCGCAGGGGCTAACGGGCTACACCTTC.

This clonotype was counted at least ten times. V and J are TRBV7-2 and TRBJ1-1, with D perhaps matching TRBD1 (5 bases). V lost 2 bases and J 8 bases, leaving 9 bases between the germline ends. The CDR3 consists of 12 residues. The germline V gene encodes CDR1 SGHTA and CDR2 FQGNSA. In nucleotides, the CDR3 is TGTGCCAGCAGCTTAAGGGGCGCCGAAGCTTTCTTT. It specifies CASSLRGAEAFF.

The chain recombines TRBV28 with TRBJ1-5, with TRBD1 matching 8 bases. CDR1 MDHEN and CDR2 SYDVKM come from the germline V gene. The V segment lost 5 bases and the J segment 1 base; nucleotides outside the gene matches: 7. This CDR3 spans 16 amino acids. CDR3 amino acids: CASSPPTGASNQPQHF. CDR3 DNA: TGTGCCAGCAGTCCCCCGACAGGGGCGAGCAATCAGCCCCAGCATTTT.

This clonotype has a count of ten or more. The V gene is TRBV28, the J gene TRBJ2-7, with a weak D call TRBD2 (5 bases). Per germline, CDR1 MDHEN and CDR2 SYDVKM. V was pared by 5 bases and J by 0 bases, with 23 bases between. This CDR3 comprises 18 residues. CDR3 sequence reads: CASSPRSGWLEGSYEQYV. The CDR3 DNA reads TGTGCCAGCAGTCCCCGAAGTGGATGGCTAGAGGGCTCCTACGAGCAGTACGTC.

This clonotype was detected a few times. The chain uses TRBV20-1 and TRBJ2-5; 8 bases are a match to TRBD2. J was trimmed by 6 bases and V by 3 bases; bases with no gene match: 15. Germline assignment: CDR1 DFQATT and CDR2 SNEGSKA (reference sequence). This CDR3 region has 16 residues. CDR3 sequence reads: CSARLGLAGSPKTQYF. CDR3 bases: TGCAGTGCTAGGTTAGGATTAGCGGGGAGCCCCAAGACCCAGTACTTC.

This clonotype was picked up many times. This chain connects TRBV18 to TRBJ2-3, with 7 bases identical to TRBD2. Germline values: CDR1 KGHSH, CDR2 LQKENI. With V trimmed by 4 bases and J by 2 bases, 12 bases remained unmatched. The CDR3 runs to 17 residues. CDR3 sequence (DNA): TGTGCCAGCTCACGCCCATCCGGGACTACCTCCACAGATACGCAGTATTTT. Amino acid sequence: CASSRPSGTTSTDTQYF.

This clonotype was detected a few times. The chain joins TRBV5-4 to TRBJ1-1, with 7 bases identical to TRBD1. Germline values: CDR1 SGHNT, CDR2 YYREEE (reference sequence). CDR3 length: 14 amino acids. V trimming: 4 bases; J trimming: 4 bases; junction bases outside the gene matches: 7. The CDR3 reads CASSNTGAGTEAFF. The CDR3 coding sequence is TGTGCCAGCAGCAATACAGGGGCGGGCACTGAAGCTTTCTTT.

Details on this clonotype: A read error may be the cause here, since a much bigger clone is one base away. This sequence joins TRBV20-1 and TRBJ1-4; perhaps TRBD1 as D (5 bases). CDR1 and CDR2 from the germline V gene are DFQATT and SNEGSKA (reference sequence). This CDR3 is 13 amino acids long. The CDR3 bases are TGCAGTGCTGGTGACAAGGGGAGAGAAAAACTGCTTTTT. It translates to CSAGDKGREKLLF.

This clonotype was seen many times. The chain carries TRBV25-1 and TRBJ2-3; D unresolved. Trimming cost V 2 bases and J 9 bases, with 12 bases left between them. This CDR3 is built from 13 residues. CDR1 is MGHDK and CDR2 is SYGVNS in the germline V gene. CDR3 nucleotide sequence: TGTGCCAGCAGTGAAGGTATAGGGCTCACGCAGTATTTT. As protein: CASSEGIGLTQYF.